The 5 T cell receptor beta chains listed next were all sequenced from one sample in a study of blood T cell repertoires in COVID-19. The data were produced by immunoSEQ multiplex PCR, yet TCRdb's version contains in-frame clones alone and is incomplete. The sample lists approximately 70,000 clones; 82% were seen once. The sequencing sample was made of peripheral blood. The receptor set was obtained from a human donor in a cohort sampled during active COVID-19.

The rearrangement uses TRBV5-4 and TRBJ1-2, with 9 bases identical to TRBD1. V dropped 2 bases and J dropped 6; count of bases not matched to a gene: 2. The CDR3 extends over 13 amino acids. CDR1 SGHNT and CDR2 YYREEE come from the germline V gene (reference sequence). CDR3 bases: TGTGCCAGCAGCTTAGACAGGGGGGATGGCTACACCTTC. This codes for CASSLDRGDGYTF.

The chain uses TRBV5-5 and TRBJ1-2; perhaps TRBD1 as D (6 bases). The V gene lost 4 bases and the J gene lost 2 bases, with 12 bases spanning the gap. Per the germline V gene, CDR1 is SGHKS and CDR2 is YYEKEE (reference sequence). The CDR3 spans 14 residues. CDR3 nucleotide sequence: TGTGCCAGCAGCCCGGGGAGGGGGAACTATGGCTACACCTTC. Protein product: CASSPGRGNYGYTF.

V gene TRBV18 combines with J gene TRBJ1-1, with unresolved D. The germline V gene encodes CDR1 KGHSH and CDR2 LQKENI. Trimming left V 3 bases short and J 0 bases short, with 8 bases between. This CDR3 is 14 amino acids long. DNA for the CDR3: TGTGCCAGCTCACCCCCCGGGTTGAACACTGAAGCTTTCTTT. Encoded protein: CASSPPGLNTEAFF.

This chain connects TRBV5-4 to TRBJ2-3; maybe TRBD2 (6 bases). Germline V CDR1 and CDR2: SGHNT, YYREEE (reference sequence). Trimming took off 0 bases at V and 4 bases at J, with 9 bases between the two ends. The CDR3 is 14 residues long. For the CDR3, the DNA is TGTGCCAGCAGCTTGGGGCGGGACTCAGATACGCAGTATTTT. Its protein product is CASSLGRDSDTQYF.

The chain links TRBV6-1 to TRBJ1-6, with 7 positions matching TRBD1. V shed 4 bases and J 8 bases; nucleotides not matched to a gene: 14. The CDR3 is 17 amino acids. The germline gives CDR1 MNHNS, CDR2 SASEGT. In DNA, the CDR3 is TGTGCCAGCAGTGGCCGGTACCGACAGGGATGGGATTCACCCCTCCACTTT. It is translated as CASSGRYRQGWDSPLHF.